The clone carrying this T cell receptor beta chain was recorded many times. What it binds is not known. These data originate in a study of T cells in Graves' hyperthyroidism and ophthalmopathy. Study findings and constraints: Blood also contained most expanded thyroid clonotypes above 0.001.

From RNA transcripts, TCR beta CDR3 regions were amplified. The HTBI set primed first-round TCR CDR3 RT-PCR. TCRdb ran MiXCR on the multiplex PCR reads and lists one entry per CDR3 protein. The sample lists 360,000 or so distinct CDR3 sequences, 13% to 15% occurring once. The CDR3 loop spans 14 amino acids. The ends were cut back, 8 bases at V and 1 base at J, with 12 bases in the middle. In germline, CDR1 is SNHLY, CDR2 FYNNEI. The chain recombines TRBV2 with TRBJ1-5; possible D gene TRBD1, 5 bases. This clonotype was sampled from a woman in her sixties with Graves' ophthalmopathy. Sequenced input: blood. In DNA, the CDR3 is TGTGCCAGCGCGGGGGGTTCGAGCAATCAGCCCCAGCATTTT. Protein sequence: CASAGGSSNQPQHF.